Below are 2 T cell receptor beta chains sequenced from a single sample in a study of shared clonotypes between healthy human individuals. Clones were read by immunoSEQ multiplex PCR, and TCRdb kept only the in-frame ones, dropping some. The sample includes about 490,000 clones, about 85% of them seen just once. The sequencing sample was made of PBMCs. Every receptor here comes from a woman between 40 and 50 years old in good health. Some clones in this sample may be carry-over from other donors' samples.

The gene calls are TRBV7-8 and TRBJ2-5; D might be TRBD1 or TRBD2, each matching 5 bases. CDR1 and CDR2 (germline): SGHVS, FQNEAQ. This CDR3 region has 15 residues. Between the trimmed V and J ends, which lost 3 bases and 5 bases, there was a span of 16 bases. CDR3 residues: CASSFRDPRAETQYF. The CDR3 nucleotides are TGTGCCAGCAGCTTCCGGGACCCCAGGGCGGAGACCCAGTACTTC.

This clone has a count of ten or more. The rearrangement joins TRBV6-4 to TRBJ2-2; TRBD2 matches 9 bases. The CDR3 extends over 18 amino acids. Germline loops: CDR1 MRHNA, CDR2 SNTAGT. The trim removed 7 bases at V and 0 bases at J, leaving 12 bases unmatched. The CDR3 nucleotides are TGTGCCAGCAAGTCGTTAGCGGGAGACGAGACGAACACCGGGGAGCTGTTTTTT. Residues: CASKSLAGDETNTGELFF.